The T cell receptor beta chain described here comes from a study of shared clonotypes between healthy human individuals. This table comes from immunoSEQ multiplex PCR, and its TCRdb copy is limited to in-frame clones, with some not included. Here the sample spans a few million clones, 90% to 95% being singletons. Germline CDR1 is SGHTA and CDR2 is FQGTGA. CDR3 length: 12 residues. Trimming took off 5 bases at V and 7 bases at J, with 12 bases between the two ends. Cells designated naive CD8 were CD45RO-negative and were positively selected for CCR7, with terminally differentiated effector memory CD45RA+ cells excluded.

The rearrangement uses TRBV7-3 and TRBJ2-7; D might be TRBD2 (6 bases). The source is a man aged 18-30 years in good health. Some clones in this sample may be carry-over from other donors' samples. Sample: naive CD8+ T cells from PBMCs. In DNA form, the CDR3 reads TGTGCCAGCAGCCAATCGGCGGGGGAGCAGTACTTC. Protein product: CASSQSAGEQYF.